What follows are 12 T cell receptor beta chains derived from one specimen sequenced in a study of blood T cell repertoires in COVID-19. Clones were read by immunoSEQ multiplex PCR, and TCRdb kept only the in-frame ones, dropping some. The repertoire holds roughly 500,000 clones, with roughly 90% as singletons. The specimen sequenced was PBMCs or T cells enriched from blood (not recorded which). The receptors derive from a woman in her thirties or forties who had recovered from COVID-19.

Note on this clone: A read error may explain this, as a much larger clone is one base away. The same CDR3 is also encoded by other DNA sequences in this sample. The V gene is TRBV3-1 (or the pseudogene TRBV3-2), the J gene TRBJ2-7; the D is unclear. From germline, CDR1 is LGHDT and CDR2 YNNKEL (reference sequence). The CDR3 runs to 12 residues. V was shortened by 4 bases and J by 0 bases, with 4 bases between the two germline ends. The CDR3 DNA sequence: TGTGCCAGCAGCCCGAGCTCCTACGAGCAGTACTTC. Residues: CASSPSSYEQYF.

As DNA, the CDR3 is TGTGCCAGCAGCCAAGGCGGGACAGGGAGCTACGAGCAGTACTTC. Protein sequence: CASSQGGTGSYEQYF. The rearrangement links TRBV3-1 (or the pseudogene TRBV3-2) to TRBJ2-7; 9 positions match TRBD1. The CDR3 runs to 15 residues. J gave up 3 bases and V 1 base, and 4 bases lay outside the gene matches. Germline V lookup: CDR1 LGHDT, CDR2 YNNKEL (reference sequence).

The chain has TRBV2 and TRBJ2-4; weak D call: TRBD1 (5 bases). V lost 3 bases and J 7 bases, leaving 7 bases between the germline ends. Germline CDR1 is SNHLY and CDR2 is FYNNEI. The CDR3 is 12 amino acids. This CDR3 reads CASSEKGNIQYF. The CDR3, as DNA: TGTGCCAGCAGTGAGAAGGGGAACATTCAGTACTTC.

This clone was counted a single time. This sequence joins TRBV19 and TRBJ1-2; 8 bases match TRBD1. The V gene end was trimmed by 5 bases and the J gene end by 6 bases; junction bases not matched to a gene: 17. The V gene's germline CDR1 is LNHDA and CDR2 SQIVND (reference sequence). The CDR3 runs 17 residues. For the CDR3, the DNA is TGTGCCAGTAGTCCCACAGGGGGACCCTCGGGACGAAATGGCTACACCTTC. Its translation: CASSPTGGPSGRNGYTF.

CDR3 DNA sequence: TGTGCCAGCAGCTTTCCCGGACTAGCGGGAGGTGTCGGCTCCGGGGAGCTGTTTTTT. Its protein product is CASSFPGLAGGVGSGELFF. The chain employs TRBV5-4 and TRBJ2-2, with 14 bases identical to TRBD2. Germline lookup yields CDR1 SGHNT and CDR2 YYREEE (reference sequence). This CDR3 comprises 19 residues. After removal of 2 bases from V and 6 bases from J, the junction contained 12 bases not matched to a gene.

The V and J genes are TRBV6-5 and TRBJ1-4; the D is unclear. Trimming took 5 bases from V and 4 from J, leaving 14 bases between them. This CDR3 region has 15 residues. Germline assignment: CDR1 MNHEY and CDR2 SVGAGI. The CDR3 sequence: CASSPRGNYNEKLFF. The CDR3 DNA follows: TGTGCCAGCAGTCCACGCGGGAACTATAATGAAAAACTGTTTTTT.

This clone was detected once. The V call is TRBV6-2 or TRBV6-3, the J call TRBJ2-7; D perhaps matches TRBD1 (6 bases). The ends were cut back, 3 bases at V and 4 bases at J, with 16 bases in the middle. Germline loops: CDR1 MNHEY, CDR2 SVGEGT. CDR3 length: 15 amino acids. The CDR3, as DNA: TGTGCCAGCAGTTATTACAGGGTCGAATGGTACGAGCAGTACTTC. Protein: CASSYYRVEWYEQYF.

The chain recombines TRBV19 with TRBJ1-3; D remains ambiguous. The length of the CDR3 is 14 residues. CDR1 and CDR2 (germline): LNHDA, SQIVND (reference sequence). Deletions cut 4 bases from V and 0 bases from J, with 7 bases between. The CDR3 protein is CASSRQSSGNTIYF. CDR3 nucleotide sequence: TGTGCCAGTAGTAGACAATCCTCTGGAAACACCATATATTTT.

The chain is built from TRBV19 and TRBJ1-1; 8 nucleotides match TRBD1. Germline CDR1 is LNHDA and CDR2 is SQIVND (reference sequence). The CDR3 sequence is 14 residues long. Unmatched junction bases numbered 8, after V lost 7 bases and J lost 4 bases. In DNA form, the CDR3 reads TGTGCCAGTATCCCACAGGGGGGTGGCACTGAAGCTTTCTTT. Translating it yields CASIPQGGGTEAFF.

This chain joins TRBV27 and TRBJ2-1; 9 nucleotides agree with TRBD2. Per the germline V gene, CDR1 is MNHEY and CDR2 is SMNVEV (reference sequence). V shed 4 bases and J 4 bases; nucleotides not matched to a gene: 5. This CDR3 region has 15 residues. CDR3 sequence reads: CASSSPAGGYNEQFF. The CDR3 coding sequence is TGTGCCAGCAGTTCCCCAGCGGGAGGTTACAATGAGCAGTTCTTC.

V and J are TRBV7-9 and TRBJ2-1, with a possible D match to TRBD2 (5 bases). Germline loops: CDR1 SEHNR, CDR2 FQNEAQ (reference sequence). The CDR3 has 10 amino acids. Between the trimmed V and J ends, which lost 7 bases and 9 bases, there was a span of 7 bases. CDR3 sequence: CASTRGEQFF. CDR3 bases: TGTGCCAGCACCCGGGGTGAGCAGTTCTTC.

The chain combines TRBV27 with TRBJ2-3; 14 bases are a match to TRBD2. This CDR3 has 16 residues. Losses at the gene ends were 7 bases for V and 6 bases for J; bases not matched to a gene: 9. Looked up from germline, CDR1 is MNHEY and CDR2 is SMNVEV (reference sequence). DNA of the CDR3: TGTGCCAGCACCCCCGGACTAGCGGGAGGTTCGGATACGCAGTATTTT. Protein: CASTPGLAGGSDTQYF.